A single sample gave rise to the 30 T cell receptor beta chains below, sequenced in a study of T cell clonality in common variable immunodeficiency (dated by TCRdb to between 2015 and 2017). No antigen has been identified for these receptors. The study at large found these results: CVID TCRbeta sequences reportedly showed fewer deletions and N-nucleotide insertions and lacked highly modified clones with 13 or more V deletions.

Libraries were made using the immunoSEQ multiplex PCR assay. Sourced from immuneACCESS, this table was stored by TCRdb with only in-frame sequences that have V and J called. A share of the clones is absent; for the studies checked, an unresolved V gene accounts for under half, and the remainder has no known explanation. This sample's table has entries for approximately 8,800 clones. The ten largest clones take up 3.7% of the sample. The sequencing input was peripheral blood mononuclear cells. Receptor source: a human donor with common variable immunodeficiency.

Notes on this clone: The read stops 3 residues short of the end of the CDR3; the missing end is completed from the germline J gene. This chain links TRBV30 with TRBJ2-3; 14 bases align to TRBD2. The germline gives CDR1 GTSNPN, CDR2 SVGIG (reference sequence). The CDR3 runs 16 residues. The ends lost 8 bases at V and 0 bases at J; junction bases unmatched: 7. The covered CDR3 bases are TGTGCCGTCGGACTAGCGGGAGGTCCCAGCACAGATACG. Amino acids: CAVGLAGGPSTDT. In full, the CDR3 is CAVGLAGGPSTDTQYF. Complete variable domain (other parts from reference TRBV30 and TRBJ2-3): SQTIHQWPATLVQPVGSPLSLECTVEGTSNPNLYWYRQAAGRGLQLLFYSVGIGQISSEVPQNLSASRPQDRQFILSSKKLLLSDSGFYLCAVGLAGGPSTDTQYFGPGTRLTVL.

With regard to this clone: From the germline J gene comes the end of the CDR3, since the read stops 3 residues before it. The V gene is TRBV19, the J gene TRBJ2-5; tentative D call: TRBD2 (6 bases). The CDR3 is 14 residues long. Germline V gene lookup returns CDR1 LNHDA and CDR2 SQIVND (reference sequence). Trimming shortened V by 3 bases and J by 2 bases, and 10 bases separated the two germline ends. CDR3 residues: CASSIAGLQETQYF. Incomplete CDR3 DNA: TGTGCCAGTAGTATTGCGGGGCTTCAAGAGACC. Combining the CDR3 with reference TRBV19 and TRBJ2-5 gives the whole variable domain DGGITQSPKYLFRKEGQNVTLSCEQNLNHDAMYWYRQDPGQGLRLIYYSQIVNDFQKGDIAEGYSVSREKKESFPLTVTSAQKNPTAFYLCASSIAGLQETQYFGPGTRLLVL.

About this clone itself: The read terminates 3 residues ahead of where the CDR3 ends, so the germline J gene completes it. V usage is TRBV2 and J usage is TRBJ2-1; 10 nucleotides agree with TRBD1. V trimming: 3 bases; J trimming: 5 bases; junction bases outside the gene matches: 16. CDR1 is SNHLY and CDR2 is FYNNEI in the germline V gene. The CDR3 has 19 amino acids. The chain's CDR3 is CASSDPTNRQGAFDNEQFF. The part of the CDR3 DNA that was read is TGTGCCAGCAGTGATCCTACTAATCGACAGGGGGCTTTTGACAATGAG.

By frequency, this clone is medium-sized (0.01 to 0.1%). The read falls 3 residues short of the CDR3 end, and the missing part is taken from the germline J gene. The rearrangement uses TRBV6-1 and TRBJ2-3; TRBD2 might be the D (5 bases). The V gene's germline CDR1 is MNHNS and CDR2 SASEGT. This CDR3 comprises 14 residues. Trimming took off 4 bases at V and 1 base at J, with 9 bases between the two ends. Incomplete CDR3 DNA: TGTGCCAGCAGTGTGCGGCGGGGCACAGATACG. It codes for CASSVRRGTDT. From start to end, the CDR3 is CASSVRRGTDTQYF.

Note on this clone: The read ends 3 residues shy of where the CDR3 ends; the end is completed using the germline J gene. The chain couples TRBV30 to TRBJ1-4, with a weak D call TRBD1 (5 bases). V lost 5 bases and J 0 bases, leaving 13 bases between the germline ends. Germline V CDR1 and CDR2: GTSNPN, SVGIG (reference sequence). The CDR3 is 15 residues long. CDR3 region: CAWGRGQATNEKLFF. The sequenced CDR3 bases are TGTGCCTGGGGGAGGGGCCAGGCAACTAATGAAAAA.

About this clone itself: The read falls 3 residues short of the CDR3 end, and the missing part is taken from the germline J gene. This chain joins TRBV30 and TRBJ1-4, with D unresolved. The CDR3 has 13 amino acids. V dropped 0 bases and J dropped 7 bases, with 9 bases sitting between them. Germline V gene sequence: CDR1 GTSNPN, CDR2 SVGIG (reference sequence). Partial CDR3 DNA: TGTGCCTGGAGTGTTCTGTCGGGTGAAAAA. It encodes CAWSVLSGEK. The full CDR3 protein reads CAWSVLSGEKLFF.

Points on this clone: Sequencing ends 3 residues short of the CDR3 end; the germline J gene provides the rest. This chain connects TRBV19 to TRBJ2-1, with D maybe TRBD2 (7 bases). Germline CDR1 LNHDA, CDR2 SQIVND (reference sequence). V lost 7 bases, J lost 4 bases, and 17 bases lay in between. This CDR3 has 15 residues. The CDR3 spells CASKKGGDRYNEQFF. The CDR3 bases that were read are TGTGCCAGTAAAAAAGGGGGGGACCGTTACAATGAG.

Judged by frequency, this clone is medium-sized. Sequencing ends 3 residues short of the CDR3 end; the germline J gene provides the rest. The chain carries TRBV7-9 and TRBJ1-1; a weak D match, TRBD1 (5 bases). Trimming took 5 bases from V and 2 from J, leaving 12 bases between them. The CDR3 contains 14 residues. Germline CDR1 and CDR2: SEHNR and FQNEAQ (reference sequence). The part of the CDR3 DNA that was read is TGTGCCAGCAGCCGAACAGGCGTAAACACTGAA. The encoded protein is CASSRTGVNTE. The complete CDR3 protein is CASSRTGVNTEAFF.

In the case of this clone: Coverage ceases 3 residues before the CDR3 finishes, and the germline J gene fills in the end. V and J are TRBV6-2 or TRBV6-3 and TRBJ1-1, with 9 bases fitting TRBD1. Unmatched junction bases numbered 3, after V lost 6 bases and J lost 1 base. Germline lookup yields CDR1 MNHEY and CDR2 SVGEGT. This CDR3 is built from 14 residues. CDR3 sequence: CASRRTGANTEAFF. Incomplete CDR3 DNA: TGTGCCAGCAGACGGACAGGGGCGAACACTGAA.

A remark on this clone: The missing CDR3 end, 3 residues past where the read stops, is filled in from the germline J gene. This chain links TRBV7-2 with TRBJ2-3; the match to TRBD2 covers 8 bases. Per the germline V gene, CDR1 is SGHTA and CDR2 is FQGNSA. V lost 7 bases to trimming and J lost 1 base; unmatched junction nucleotides: 4. The CDR3 is 14 amino acids. This CDR3 is CASTSGWGTDTQYF. Incomplete CDR3 DNA: TGTGCCAGCACTAGCGGGTGGGGCACAGATACG.

A word on this clone: The read ends 3 residues early relative to the CDR3; the germline J gene fills the gap. The chain uses TRBV19 and TRBJ2-7; a weak D match, TRBD2 (5 bases). The germline gives CDR1 LNHDA, CDR2 SQIVND (reference sequence). CDR3 length: 14 residues. The V and J ends lost 1 base and 6 bases respectively, with 13 bases between them. CDR3 loop: CASSIVSGFGEQYF. The covered CDR3 bases are TGTGCCAGTAGTATAGTATCGGGGTTCGGCGAG.

With regard to this clone: The CDR3 end lies 3 residues beyond the end of the read and is filled in from the germline J gene. The rearrangement links TRBV18 to TRBJ2-1, with D tentatively TRBD2 (5 bases). Germline V gene sequence: CDR1 KGHSH, CDR2 LQKENI. Trimming removed 1 base from V and 2 bases from J, with 12 bases in between. The CDR3 sequence is 16 residues long. CDR3 sequence: CASSPLLAPTYNEQFF. CDR3 DNA (partial): TGTGCCAGCTCACCACTCTTAGCGCCAACCTACAATGAG.

Turning to this clone: The read falls 3 residues short of the CDR3 end, and the missing part is taken from the germline J gene. This rearrangement joins TRBV5-1 to TRBJ2-5; 11 bases align to TRBD1. Germline V gene data show CDR1 as SGHRS and CDR2 as YFSETQ. The CDR3 has 14 amino acids. V lost 6 bases and J lost 4; bases outside the gene matches: 5. Partial CDR3 DNA: TGCGCCAGCACATGGACAGGGGGCCGAGAGACC. This sequence encodes CASTWTGGRET. The CDR3, in full, reads CASTWTGGRETQYF.

This clone is identified as medium-sized from frequency. The missing CDR3 end, 3 residues past where the read stops, is filled in from the germline J gene. This chain uses TRBV6-1 with TRBJ1-1; D remains ambiguous. Trimming took off 1 base at V and 1 base at J, with 7 bases between the two ends. The CDR3 runs to 14 residues. Germline-derived CDR1 and CDR2 are MNHNS and SASEGT. CDR3 amino acids: CASSEEHQNTEAFF. The CDR3 bases that were read are TGTGCCAGCAGTGAAGAGCACCAGAACACTGAA.

Worth noting for this clone: The CDR3 end falls 3 residues outside the read, so it is completed with the germline J gene. The chain combines TRBV5-6 with TRBJ1-1; tentatively, D is TRBD1 (5 bases). The V gene's germline CDR1 is SGHDT and CDR2 YYEEEE. CDR3 size: 14 residues. Trimming took off 2 bases at V and 4 bases at J, with 12 bases between the two ends. The CDR3 sequence is CASSFRVSGTEAFF. Incomplete CDR3 DNA: TGTGCCAGCAGCTTCAGGGTGAGTGGCACTGAA.

As for this clone: The CDR3 end lies 3 residues beyond the end of the read and is filled in from the germline J gene. The chain joins TRBV5-6 to TRBJ2-3, with D unresolved. Germline V gene lookup returns CDR1 SGHDT and CDR2 YYEEEE. V was cut by 2 bases and J by 0 bases, with 10 bases left in between. The CDR3 spans 15 residues. Incomplete CDR3 DNA: TGTGCCAGCAGCTTCGGTGTTAGTAGCACAGATACG. Its protein is CASSFGVSSTDT. The full CDR3 reads CASSFGVSSTDTQYF.

Comment on this clone: The CDR3 is cut off 3 residues early in the read; its end comes from the germline J gene. The V and J genes are TRBV2 and TRBJ2-1; 8 bases fit TRBD2. Per germline, CDR1 SNHLY and CDR2 FYNNEI. The length of the CDR3 is 15 residues. Losses at the gene ends were 5 bases for V and 4 bases for J; bases not matched to a gene: 7. The chain's CDR3 is CASSRTGGTYNEQFF. The CDR3 bases that were read are TGTGCCAGCAGTAGGACGGGGGGGACTTACAATGAG.

For this clone: The read gets to within 3 residues of the CDR3 end, and the germline J gene fills in the rest. The rearrangement links TRBV7-9 to TRBJ1-6; the D is unclear. The ends were cut back, 3 bases at V and 6 bases at J, with 3 bases in the middle. CDR1 is SEHNR and CDR2 is FQNEAQ in the germline V gene (reference sequence). The CDR3 spans 12 residues. CDR3 DNA, as far as it was read: TGTGCCAGCAGCTTTCTTAATTCACCC. This codes for CASSFLNSP. The CDR3 in full is CASSFLNSPLHF.

The CDR3: CASSSRDSGRYEQYF. Incomplete CDR3 DNA: TGTGCCAGCAGCTCCCGGGACTCCGGACGATACGAG. The genes are TRBV7-2 and TRBJ2-7; D perhaps matches TRBD2 (6 bases). The read is 3 residues too short to cover the CDR3 end, so that end is filled in from the germline J gene. Germline CDR1 reads SGHTA; CDR2 reads FQGNSA. The CDR3 has 15 residues. The V end lost 4 bases, the J end lost 4 bases, and 17 bases lay between the germline ends.

This clone shows up as medium-sized by frequency. The CDR3 goes on 3 residues after the read ends, and that part is filled in from the germline J gene. The rearrangement links TRBV20-1 to TRBJ2-1; TRBD2 matches 8 bases. Per the germline V gene, CDR1 is DFQATT and CDR2 is SNEGSKA (reference sequence). CDR3 length: 14 residues. The V segment lost 4 bases and the J segment 4 bases; nucleotides outside the gene matches: 6. Incomplete CDR3 DNA: TGCAGTGCTACCACCGGGACTAGTTACAATGAG. Its translation is CSATTGTSYNE. The whole CDR3 sequence is CSATTGTSYNEQFF.

This clone is medium-sized by frequency. Read coverage stops 3 residues before the CDR3 terminus; the germline J gene supplies the remainder. The rearrangement links TRBV19 to TRBJ1-2; D uncertain. Germline V gives CDR1 LNHDA, CDR2 SQIVND (reference sequence). The CDR3 contains 12 residues. With 1 base removed from V and 4 bases from J, the gap between germline ends came to 4 bases. The DNA read from the CDR3 is TGTGCCAGTAGTATAGTCGGCTATGGC. Translation gives CASSIVGYG. The whole CDR3 protein is CASSIVGYGYTF.

With respect to this clone: The read comes to an end 3 residues before the CDR3 does, leaving the germline J gene to fill in the end. The rearrangement links TRBV7-9 to TRBJ2-7; TRBD1 matches at 9 bases. The junction had 0 bases not matched to a gene; V was cut back by 4 bases and J by 5 bases. The germline V gene encodes CDR1 SEHNR and CDR2 FQNEAQ (reference sequence). The CDR3 extends over 12 amino acids. The sequenced part of the CDR3 DNA is TGTGCCAGCAGCTGGGACAGGGACGAG. It yields the protein CASSWDRDE. The entire CDR3 reads CASSWDRDEQYF.

With respect to this clone: The read terminates 3 residues ahead of where the CDR3 ends, so the germline J gene completes it. The rearrangement joins TRBV2 to TRBJ2-5; 8 positions agree with TRBD1. The germline V gene encodes CDR1 SNHLY and CDR2 FYNNEI. V dropped 6 bases and J dropped 4; count of bases not matched to a gene: 7. CDR3 length: 14 residues. The CDR3 DNA, read in part, is TGTGCCAGCAGGGACGCAGGGGGCGCAGAGACC. Its translation is CASRDAGGAET. The CDR3, in full, reads CASRDAGGAETQYF. Complete variable domain (other parts from reference TRBV2 and TRBJ2-5): EPEVTQTPSHQVTQMGQEVILRCVPISNHLYFYWYRQILGQKVEFLVSFYNNEISEKSEIFDDQFSVERPDGSNFTLKIRSTKLEDSAMYFCASRDAGGAETQYFGPGTRLLVL.

With respect to this clone: The read is 3 residues too short to cover the CDR3 end, so that end is filled in from the germline J gene. This chain links TRBV18 with TRBJ2-5, with 9 nucleotides matching TRBD1. The ends lost 6 bases at V and 2 bases at J; junction bases unmatched: 7. Germline-derived CDR1 and CDR2 are KGHSH and LQKENI. The CDR3 has 15 residues. This CDR3 is CASSSTGGVQETQYF. Incomplete CDR3 DNA: TGTGCCAGCTCGTCGACAGGGGGTGTTCAAGAGACC. Full variable domain (missing parts from reference TRBV18 and TRBJ2-5): NAGVMQNPRHLVRRRGQEARLRCSPMKGHSHVYWYRQLPEEGLKFMVYLQKENIIDESGMPKERFSAEFPKEGPSILRIQQVVRGDSAAYFCASSSTGGVQETQYFGPGTRLLVL.

In regard to this clone: Read data end 3 residues before the CDR3 end; the end is taken from the germline J gene. The chain carries TRBV7-9 and TRBJ1-4; unclear D gene. Between the trimmed V and J ends, which lost 2 bases and 4 bases, there was a span of 8 bases. Germline CDR1 SEHNR, CDR2 FQNEAQ (reference sequence). The CDR3 length is 14 residues. The CDR3 DNA, read in part, is TGTGCCAGCAGCTTAAGCGGAAATAATGAAAAA. Translating it yields CASSLSGNNEK. The whole CDR3 sequence reads CASSLSGNNEKLFF.

Comments on this clone: From the germline J gene comes the end of the CDR3, since the read stops 3 residues before it. The V gene is TRBV18, the J gene TRBJ2-1, with 11 bases that match TRBD2. The CDR3 length is 16 residues. Looked up from germline, CDR1 is KGHSH and CDR2 is LQKENI. V lost 2 bases and J lost 3; bases outside the gene matches: 3. CDR3 DNA, as far as it was read: TGTGCCAGCTCACCAATCCTAGCGGGAGGCTACAATGAG. Encoded protein: CASSPILAGGYNE. The full CDR3 protein reads CASSPILAGGYNEQFF.

Turning to this clone: The CDR3 extends 3 residues past the end of the read, so its final part is completed from the germline J gene. The genes are TRBV5-1 and TRBJ2-2; unclear D gene. V lost 4 bases, J lost 4 bases, and 20 bases lay in between. The CDR3 is 17 amino acids. The V gene's germline CDR1 is SGHRS and CDR2 YFSETQ. The sequenced part of the CDR3 DNA is TGCGCCAGCAGCCCACAAACGCAGCGTACGGGCACCGGGGAG. It specifies CASSPQTQRTGTGE. The CDR3 reads in full as CASSPQTQRTGTGELFF.

Notes on this clone: The read ends 3 residues shy of where the CDR3 ends; the end is completed using the germline J gene. This sequence joins TRBV20-1 and TRBJ1-5, with D unclear. V was pared by 4 bases and J by 0 bases, with 4 bases between. The CDR3 spans 12 residues. CDR1 DFQATT and CDR2 SNEGSKA come from the germline V gene (reference sequence). Partial CDR3 DNA: TGCAGTGCTATGTATAGCAATCAGCCC. This encodes CSAMYSNQP. The CDR3 as a whole reads CSAMYSNQPQHF.

Remarks on this clone: Sequencing ends 3 residues short of the CDR3 end; the germline J gene provides the rest. The chain uses TRBV19 and TRBJ2-7, with TRBD2 matching over 11 bases. V lost 3 bases and J lost 2; bases outside the gene matches: 3. The germline V gene has CDR1 LNHDA and CDR2 SQIVND (reference sequence). The CDR3 runs 15 residues. The CDR3 region is CASSMASGGTYEQYF. CDR3 DNA, as far as it was read: TGTGCCAGTAGTATGGCTAGCGGGGGGACCTACGAG.

A remark on this clone: The read ends 3 residues before the CDR3 terminus; that terminus is restored from the germline J gene. The gene calls are TRBV6-2 or TRBV6-3 and TRBJ2-7, with 9 bases aligning to TRBD1. Germline values: CDR1 MNHEY, CDR2 SVGEGT. The length of the CDR3 is 13 residues. J lost 5 bases, V lost 2 bases, and 1 base had no gene match. The CDR3 loop reads CASSYRQGDEQYF. The CDR3 bases that were read are TGTGCCAGCAGTTACCGACAGGGGGACGAG.